This T cell receptor beta chain was profiled in a study of OX40 agonist ivuxolimab in advanced cancers. Looking at the study overall: With ivuxolimab, an agonistic anti-OX40 (CD134) antibody, patients were treated. Ivuxolimab was administered intravenously to patients at 0.01 to 10 mg/kg every 2 weeks. Dose-escalation patients were diagnosed with hepatocellular carcinoma, melanoma, renal cell cancer or head and neck cancer.

The study, taken as a whole, reports: Within 6 weeks, CD4+ and CD8+ blood T cells expanded clonally at 0.1 to 3.0 mg/kg.

V was trimmed by 1 base and J by 2 bases, leaving 9 bases between them. CDR3 size: 15 residues. Germline loops: CDR1 SGDLS, CDR2 YYNGEE. The assay was immunoSEQ multiplex PCR, and TCRdb's table has in-frame clones only and misses some. The sample consists of fewer than 140,000 clones, approximately 90% of them appearing once. In regard to this clone: Its antigen is not identified.

The chain couples TRBV9 to TRBJ2-2; D might be TRBD1 (5 bases). This sequence originates from an adult with an advanced solid tumor such as melanoma, head and neck, liver or kidney cancer. The starting material was CD4+ or CD8+ T cells sorted from blood, obtained in a trial of the OX40 agonist ivuxolimab. CDR3 nucleotides: TGTGCCAGCAGCGTACAGGGCCTTAACACCGGGGAGCTGTTTTTT. Its translation: CASSVQGLNTGELFF.